This is a list of T cell receptor beta chains from one sample in a study of shared clonotypes between healthy human individuals. Clones were read by immunoSEQ multiplex PCR, and TCRdb kept only the in-frame ones, dropping some. The data contain about 2,100,000 clones, more than 85% of them singletons. Sequences were obtained from naive CD8+ T cells from PBMCs. The receptors stem from a man aged 18 to 35 in good health. Some clones in this sample may be carry-over from other donors' samples. CDR3s include the opening cysteine and the closing phenylalanine or tryptophan. A D gene is named only where the DNA matches it firmly. Clone size is stated in some rows and not others, as once, few, many or a class when expanded.

size: .; V: TRBV7-9; D: .; J: TRBJ2-7; DNA: TGTGCCAGCCTAGACGGGTACTACGAGCAGTACTTC; CDR3: CASLDGYYEQYF
size: .; V: TRBV7-9; D: TRBD1; J: TRBJ2-5; DNA: TGTGCCAGCAGCCCCACAGGGGGCGGTGAGACCCAGTACTTC; CDR3: CASSPTGGGETQYF
size: .; V: TRBV28; D: .; J: TRBJ2-7; DNA: TGTGCCAGCAGTCCGAGAACTGAGTATACCTTCTCCTACGAGCAGTACTTC; CDR3: CASSPRTEYTFSYEQYF
size: .; V: TRBV4-1; D: TRBD2; J: TRBJ2-3; DNA: TGCGCCAGCAGCTCACGGCATGAACTACTAGCGGGAGGGGGGCCTAGCACAGATACGCAGTATTTT; CDR3: CASSSRHELLAGGGPSTDTQYF
size: .; V: TRBV5-6; D: .; J: TRBJ2-7; DNA: TGTGCCAGCAACCATGAGGGCTCCTACGAGCAGTACTTC; CDR3: CASNHEGSYEQYF
size: .; V: TRBV6-6; D: .; J: TRBJ1-6; DNA: TGTGCCAGCAGCCCCTGGGAGCATGCGGATTCACCCCTCCACTTT; CDR3: CASSPWEHADSPLHF
size: .; V: TRBV2; D: .; J: TRBJ2-1; DNA: TGTGCCAGCAGAAATGGACAACAAGAGTTCTTC; CDR3: CASRNGQQEFF
size: .; V: TRBV6-6; D: TRBD1; J: TRBJ2-3; DNA: TGTGCCAGCAAGGACAGGGTCAACGATACGCAGTATTTT; CDR3: CASKDRVNDTQYF
size: .; V: TRBV7-7; D: .; J: TRBJ2-7; DNA: TGTGCCAGCAGCCCTAGGCCGTGGGCGGAGCAGTACTTC; CDR3: CASSPRPWAEQYF
size: .; V: TRBV10-1; D: .; J: TRBJ2-2; DNA: TGCGCCAGTTCACCAGGCTCCGGGGAGCTGTTTTTT; CDR3: CASSPGSGELFF
size: .; V: TRBV19; D: .; J: TRBJ2-2; DNA: TGTGCCAGTAGTGCTGCCGGGGAGCTGTTTTTT; CDR3: CASSAAGELFF
size: .; V: TRBV19; D: .; J: TRBJ2-1; DNA: TGTGCCAGTAGTATCGGCGGGTACTCCTCCTACAATGAGCAGTTCTTC; CDR3: CASSIGGYSSYNEQFF
size: .; V: TRBV6-1; D: .; J: TRBJ1-2; DNA: TGTGCCAGCAGTGAAGGCGGCTGGGGCTACACCTTC; CDR3: CASSEGGWGYTF
size: .; V: TRBV30; D: .; J: TRBJ1-1; DNA: TGTGCCTGGAGACTAGGCGGTGTGAACACTGAAGCTTTCTTT; CDR3: CAWRLGGVNTEAFF
size: .; V: TRBV4-1; D: .; J: TRBJ2-2; DNA: TGCGCCAGCAGCCCTAATCCAGGCCCCGGGGAGCTGTTTTTT; CDR3: CASSPNPGPGELFF
size: once; V: TRBV12-5; D: TRBD2; J: TRBJ2-7; DNA: TGTGCTAGTGGTTTCCCCAGTCCTAGCGGAACCTACGAGCAGTACTTC; CDR3: CASGFPSPSGTYEQYF